This TCR beta chain was obtained from a study of cytomegalovirus exposure and HLA in healthy donors. Study results and limitations: Later analysis demonstrated an association between a missense DCLRE1C variant and TCR beta V- and J-gene trimming. An analysis done earlier found most TCR beta V segments productive about 87% or about 30% of the time.

Worth noting for this clone: Its antigen remains unidentified.

Vbeta (60) and Jbeta (13) primers were used in the PCR. Sequenced by immunoSEQ multiplex PCR; TCRdb stores in-frame clones only, minus some. The table has some 100,000 clones, around 80% seen once; the top ten hold 0.9% to 1.5%. Germline CDR1 KGHSH, CDR2 LQKENI. The CDR3 contains 15 residues. The V and J ends lost 3 bases and 2 bases respectively, with 13 bases between them. These donors, healthy bone marrow donors, were studied. In nominal health when sampled, donors likely had unrecorded immune exposures nonetheless. This chain joins TRBV18 and TRBJ2-5, with TRBD2 as a possible D gene (6 bases). The sample consisted of PBMCs. The clonotype originates from a woman younger than 30 in good health and CMV-seronegative. The CDR3 here is CASSPKMGLQETQYF. As DNA, the CDR3 is TGTGCCAGCTCACCGAAGATGGGACTTCAAGAGACCCAGTACTTC.